This TCR beta chain was identified in a study of blood T cell repertoires in COVID-19. On the study more broadly: Samples came from the United States, Italy and Spain, spanning acute and convalescent COVID-19. T cells, B-cell-depleted T cells, or PBMCs supplied cDNA or gDNA.

Authors' processing steps: Reference gene primer amplification yielded estimated nucleated cell counts. Sequencing was performed with immunoSEQ multiplex PCR; in TCRdb, only in-frame clones are kept and a portion is missing. The V and J calls and clone size are taken from that table; D and trimming were inferred from the DNA. The sample has around 140,000 clones; around 84% are singletons. The CDR3 contains 14 residues. CDR1 is SEHNR and CDR2 is FQNEAQ in the germline V gene (reference sequence). V lost 5 bases, J lost 5 bases, and 4 bases stayed unmatched. The sample comprised peripheral blood. The J gene is TRBJ1-1, the V gene TRBV7-9; TRBD1 aligns across 11 bases. The clonotype originates from a man aged 60-69 years with active or convalescent COVID-19. DNA for the CDR3: TGTGCCAGCAGCCGCGGACAGGGGGCGACTGAAGCTTTCTTT. Encoded protein: CASSRGQGATEAFF. The whole variable domain, remainder taken from reference TRBV7-9 and TRBJ1-1, is DTGVSQNPRHKITKRGQNVTFRCDPISEHNRLYWYRQTLGQGPEFLTYFQNEAQLEKSRLLSDRFSAERPKGSFSTLEIQRTEQGDSAMYLCASSRGQGATEAFFGQGTRLTVV.